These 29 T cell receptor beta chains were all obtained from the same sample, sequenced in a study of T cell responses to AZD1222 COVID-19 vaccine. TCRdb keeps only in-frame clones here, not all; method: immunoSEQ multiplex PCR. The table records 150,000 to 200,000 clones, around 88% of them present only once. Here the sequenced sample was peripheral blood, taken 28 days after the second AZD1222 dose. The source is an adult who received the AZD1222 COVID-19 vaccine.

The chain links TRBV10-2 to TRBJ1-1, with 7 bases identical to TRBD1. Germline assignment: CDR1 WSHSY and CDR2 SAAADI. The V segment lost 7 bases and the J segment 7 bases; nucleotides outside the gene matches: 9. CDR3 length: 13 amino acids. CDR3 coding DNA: TGCGCCAGCACTATCGACAGGGCCAGTGAAGCTTTCTTT. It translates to CASTIDRASEAFF.

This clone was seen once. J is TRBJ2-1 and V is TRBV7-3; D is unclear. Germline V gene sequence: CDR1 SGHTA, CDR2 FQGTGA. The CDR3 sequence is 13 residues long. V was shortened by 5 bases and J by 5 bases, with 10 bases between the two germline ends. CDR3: CASSPSPNNEQFF. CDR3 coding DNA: TGTGCCAGCAGCCCCTCCCCTAACAATGAGCAGTTCTTC.

In DNA form, the CDR3 reads TGTGCCAGCGGCGGTACAACCTACGAGCAGTACTTC. This sequence encodes CASGGTTYEQYF. V is TRBV6-5 and J is TRBJ2-7; D is undetermined. From germline, CDR1 is MNHEY and CDR2 SVGAGI. This CDR3 has 12 residues. Trimming removed 8 bases from V and 2 bases from J, with 10 bases in between.

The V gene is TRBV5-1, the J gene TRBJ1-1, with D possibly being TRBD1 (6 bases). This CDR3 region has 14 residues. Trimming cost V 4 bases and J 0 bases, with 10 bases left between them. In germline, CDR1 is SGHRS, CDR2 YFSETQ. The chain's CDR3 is CASSPGQMNTEAFF. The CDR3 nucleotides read TGCGCCAGCAGCCCCGGACAGATGAACACTGAAGCTTTCTTT.

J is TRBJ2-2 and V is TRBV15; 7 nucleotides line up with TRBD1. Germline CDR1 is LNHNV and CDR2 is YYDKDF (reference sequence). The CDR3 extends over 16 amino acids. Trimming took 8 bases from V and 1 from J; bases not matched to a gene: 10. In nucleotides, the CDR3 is TGTGCCACCCGGAACAGGGGTAGGGAGAACACCGGGGAGCTGTTTTTT. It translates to CATRNRGRENTGELFF.

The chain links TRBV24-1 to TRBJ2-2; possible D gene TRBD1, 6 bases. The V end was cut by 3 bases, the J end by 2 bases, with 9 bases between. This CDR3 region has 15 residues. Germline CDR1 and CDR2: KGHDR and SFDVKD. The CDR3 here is CATSDIQGNTGELFF. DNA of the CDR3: TGTGCCACCAGTGATATACAGGGTAACACCGGGGAGCTGTTTTTT.

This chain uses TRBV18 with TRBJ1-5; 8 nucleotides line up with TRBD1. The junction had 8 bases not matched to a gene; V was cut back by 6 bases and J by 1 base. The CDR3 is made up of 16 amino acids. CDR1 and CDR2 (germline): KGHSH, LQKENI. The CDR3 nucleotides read TGTGCCAGCTCTCACGGACAGGGTACGAGCAATCAGCCCCAGCATTTT. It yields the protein CASSHGQGTSNQPQHF.

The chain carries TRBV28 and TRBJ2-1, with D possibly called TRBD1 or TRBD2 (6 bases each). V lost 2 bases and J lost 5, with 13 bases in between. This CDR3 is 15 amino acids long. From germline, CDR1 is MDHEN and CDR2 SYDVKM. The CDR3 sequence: CASSLTGGNDNEQFF. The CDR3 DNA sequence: TGTGCCAGCAGTTTAACCGGGGGCAACGACAATGAGCAGTTCTTC.

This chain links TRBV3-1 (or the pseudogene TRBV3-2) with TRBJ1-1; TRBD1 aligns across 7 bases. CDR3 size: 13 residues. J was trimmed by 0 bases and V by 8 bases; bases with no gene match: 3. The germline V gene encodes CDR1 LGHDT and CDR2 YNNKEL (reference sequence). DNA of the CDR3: TGTGCCAGCCGAGACAGGGTGAACACTGAAGCTTTCTTT. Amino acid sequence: CASRDRVNTEAFF.

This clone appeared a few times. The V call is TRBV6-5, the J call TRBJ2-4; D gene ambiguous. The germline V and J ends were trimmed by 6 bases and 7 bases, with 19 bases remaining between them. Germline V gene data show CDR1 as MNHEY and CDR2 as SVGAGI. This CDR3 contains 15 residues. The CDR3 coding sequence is TGTGCCAGCAGGGGGTCACCCGAGTCTCTGAACATTCAGTACTTC. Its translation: CASRGSPESLNIQYF.

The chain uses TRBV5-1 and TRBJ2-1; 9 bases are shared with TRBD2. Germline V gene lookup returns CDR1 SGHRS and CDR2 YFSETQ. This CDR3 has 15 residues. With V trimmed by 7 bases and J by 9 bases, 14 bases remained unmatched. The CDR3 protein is CASLPGLAPTIEQFF. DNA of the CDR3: TGCGCCAGCTTGCCGGGACTAGCTCCCACAATTGAGCAGTTCTTC.

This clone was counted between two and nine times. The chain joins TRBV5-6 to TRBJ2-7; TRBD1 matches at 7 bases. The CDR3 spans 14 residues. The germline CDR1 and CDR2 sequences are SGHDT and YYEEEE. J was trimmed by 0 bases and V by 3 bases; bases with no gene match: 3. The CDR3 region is CASSWGQNSYEQYF. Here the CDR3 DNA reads TGTGCCAGCAGCTGGGGACAGAACTCCTACGAGCAGTACTTC. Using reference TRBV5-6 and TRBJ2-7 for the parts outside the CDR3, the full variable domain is DAGVTQSPTHLIKTRGQQVTLRCSPKSGHDTVSWYQQALGQGPQFIFQYYEEEERQRGNFPDRFSGHQFPNYSSELNVNALLLGDSALYLCASSWGQNSYEQYFGPGTRLTVT.

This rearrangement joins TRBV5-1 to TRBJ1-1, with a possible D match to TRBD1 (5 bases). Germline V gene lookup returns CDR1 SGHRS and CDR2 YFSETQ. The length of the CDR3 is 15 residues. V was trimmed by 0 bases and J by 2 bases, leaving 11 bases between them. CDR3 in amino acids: CASSLVGQPNTEAFF. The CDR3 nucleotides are TGCGCCAGCAGCTTGGTGGGGCAGCCTAACACTGAAGCTTTCTTT.

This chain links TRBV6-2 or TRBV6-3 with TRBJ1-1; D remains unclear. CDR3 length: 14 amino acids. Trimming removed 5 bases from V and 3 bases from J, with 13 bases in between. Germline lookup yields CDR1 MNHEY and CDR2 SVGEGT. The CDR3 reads CASSPAGRDTEAFF. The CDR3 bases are TGTGCCAGCAGTCCCGCGGGAAGGGACACTGAAGCTTTCTTT.

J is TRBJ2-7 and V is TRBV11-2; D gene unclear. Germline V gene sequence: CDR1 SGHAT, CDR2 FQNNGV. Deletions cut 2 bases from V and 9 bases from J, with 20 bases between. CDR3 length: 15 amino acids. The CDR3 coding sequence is TGTGCCAGCAGCTTAAGAGGAATGTACGAGCATAGGCAGTACTTC. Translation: CASSLRGMYEHRQYF.

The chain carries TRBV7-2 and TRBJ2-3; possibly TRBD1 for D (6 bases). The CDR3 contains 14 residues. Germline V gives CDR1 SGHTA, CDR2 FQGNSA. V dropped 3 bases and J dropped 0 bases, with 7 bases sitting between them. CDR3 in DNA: TGTGCCAGCAGCTTCAGGGGAAGCACAGATACGCAGTATTTT. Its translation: CASSFRGSTDTQYF. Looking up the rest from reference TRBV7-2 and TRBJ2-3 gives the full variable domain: GAGVSQSPSNKVTEKGKDVELRCDPISGHTALYWYRQSLGQGLEFLIYFQGNSAPDKSGLPSDRFSAERTGGSVSTLTIQRTQQEDSAVYLCASSFRGSTDTQYFGPGTRLTVL.

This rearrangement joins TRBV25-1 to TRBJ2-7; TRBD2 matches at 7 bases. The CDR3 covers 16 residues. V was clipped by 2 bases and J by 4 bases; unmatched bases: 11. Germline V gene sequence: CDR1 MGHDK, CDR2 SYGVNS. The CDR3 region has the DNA TGTGCCAGCAGTGAAACCGCAGGCCTGGGGGGGTACGAGCAGTACTTC. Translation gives CASSETAGLGGYEQYF.

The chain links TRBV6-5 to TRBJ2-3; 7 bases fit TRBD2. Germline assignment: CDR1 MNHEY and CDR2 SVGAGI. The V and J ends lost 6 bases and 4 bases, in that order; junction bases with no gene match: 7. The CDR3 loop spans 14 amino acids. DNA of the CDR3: TGTGCCAGCAGGCGGGAGCGAGGGGCAGATACGCAGTATTTT. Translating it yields CASRRERGADTQYF.

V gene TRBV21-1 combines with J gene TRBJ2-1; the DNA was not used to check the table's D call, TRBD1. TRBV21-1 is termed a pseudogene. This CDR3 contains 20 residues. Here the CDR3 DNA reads TGTGCCAGCAGCTCATGGGGGGACAGGACCCCGACGAGCTCCTACAATGAGCAGTTCTTC. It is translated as CASSSWGDRTPTSSYNEQFF.

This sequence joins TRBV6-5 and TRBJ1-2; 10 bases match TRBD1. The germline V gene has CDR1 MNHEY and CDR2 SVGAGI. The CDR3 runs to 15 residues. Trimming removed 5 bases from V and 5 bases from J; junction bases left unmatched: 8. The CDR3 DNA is TGTGCCAGCAGTAAGACCGGGACAGGGGCTTATGGCTACACCTTC. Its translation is CASSKTGTGAYGYTF.

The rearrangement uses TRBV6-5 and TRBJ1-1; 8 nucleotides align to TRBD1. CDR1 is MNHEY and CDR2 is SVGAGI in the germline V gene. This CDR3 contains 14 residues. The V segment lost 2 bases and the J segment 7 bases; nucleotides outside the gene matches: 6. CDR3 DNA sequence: TGTGCCAGCAGTTACATTGGACAGGGCGGTGAAGCTTTCTTT. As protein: CASSYIGQGGEAFF.

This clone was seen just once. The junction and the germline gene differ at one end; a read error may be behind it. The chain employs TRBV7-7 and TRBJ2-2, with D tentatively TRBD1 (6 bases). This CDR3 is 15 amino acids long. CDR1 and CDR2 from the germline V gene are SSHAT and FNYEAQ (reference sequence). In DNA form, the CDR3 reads TGTGCTAGCAGCCGGGACACCGCCGGCACCGGGGAGCTGTTTTTT. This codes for CASSRDTAGTGELFF.

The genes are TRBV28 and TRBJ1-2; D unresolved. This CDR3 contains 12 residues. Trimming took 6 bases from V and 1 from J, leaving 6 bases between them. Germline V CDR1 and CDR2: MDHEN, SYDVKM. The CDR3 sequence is CASRGVNYGYTF. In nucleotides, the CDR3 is TGTGCCAGCAGGGGTGTTAACTATGGCTACACCTTC.

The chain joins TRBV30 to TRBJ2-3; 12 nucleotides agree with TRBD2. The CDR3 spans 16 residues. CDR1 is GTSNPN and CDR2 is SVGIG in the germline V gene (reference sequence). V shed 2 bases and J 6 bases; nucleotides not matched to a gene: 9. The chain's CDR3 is CAWSRLAGDKGDTQYF. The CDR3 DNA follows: TGTGCCTGGAGTCGACTAGCGGGGGACAAAGGGGATACGCAGTATTTT. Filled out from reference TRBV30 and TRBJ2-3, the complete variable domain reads SQTIHQWPATLVQPVGSPLSLECTVEGTSNPNLYWYRQAAGRGLQLLFYSVGIGQISSEVPQNLSASRPQDRQFILSSKKLLLSDSGFYLCAWSRLAGDKGDTQYFGPGTRLTVL.

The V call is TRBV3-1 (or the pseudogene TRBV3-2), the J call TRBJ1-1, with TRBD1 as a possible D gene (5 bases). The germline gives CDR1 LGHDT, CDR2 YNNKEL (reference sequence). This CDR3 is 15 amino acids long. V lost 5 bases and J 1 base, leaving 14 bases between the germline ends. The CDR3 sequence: CASSSSGRGNTEAFF. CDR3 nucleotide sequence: TGTGCCAGCAGCTCATCGGGACGGGGGAACACTGAAGCTTTCTTT.

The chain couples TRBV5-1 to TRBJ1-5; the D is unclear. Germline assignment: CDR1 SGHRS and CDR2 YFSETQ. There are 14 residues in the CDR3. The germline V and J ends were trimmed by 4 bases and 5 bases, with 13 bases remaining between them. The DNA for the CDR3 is TGCGCCAGCAGCATCCGGCGTAGAGATCAGCCCCAGCATTTT. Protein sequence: CASSIRRRDQPQHF.

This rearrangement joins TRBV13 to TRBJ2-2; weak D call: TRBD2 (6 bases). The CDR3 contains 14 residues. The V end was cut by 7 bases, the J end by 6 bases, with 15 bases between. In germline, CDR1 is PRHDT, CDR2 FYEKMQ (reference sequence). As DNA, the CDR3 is TGTGCCAGCACCCTAAGGGACTTACCCGGGGAGCTGTTTTTT. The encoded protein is CASTLRDLPGELFF.

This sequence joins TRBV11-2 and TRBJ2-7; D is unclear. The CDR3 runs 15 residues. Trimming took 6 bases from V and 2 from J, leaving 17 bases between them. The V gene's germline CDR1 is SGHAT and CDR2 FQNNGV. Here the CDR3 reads CASRTPGGSTYEQYF. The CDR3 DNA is TGTGCCAGCAGGACGCCCGGTGGCAGTACCTACGAGCAGTACTTC.

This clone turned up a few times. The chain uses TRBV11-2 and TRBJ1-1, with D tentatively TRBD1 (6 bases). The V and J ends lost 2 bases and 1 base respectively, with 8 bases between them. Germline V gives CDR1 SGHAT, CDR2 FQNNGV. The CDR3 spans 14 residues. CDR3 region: CASSLSGANTEAFF. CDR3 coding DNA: TGTGCCAGCAGCTTATCGGGGGCGAACACTGAAGCTTTCTTT.